This T cell receptor beta chain comes out of a study of somatic mutations in cytotoxic T cells in rheumatoid arthritis. Germline assignment: CDR1 MNHEY and CDR2 SMNVEV (reference sequence). The CDR3 has 15 residues. Unmatched junction bases numbered 5, after V lost 2 bases and J lost 4 bases. Positive magnetic bead selection separated CD4+ and CD8+ cells, and flow cytometry confirmed purity. This table comes from immunoSEQ multiplex PCR, and its TCRdb copy is limited to in-frame clones, with some not included. Altogether about 11,000 clones are present, roughly 70% being singletons, with the ten largest covering about 10%.

The genes are TRBV27 and TRBJ2-1; 7 positions match TRBD2. The sequence derives from a man aged 65 to 79 in good health. Sequencing was performed on CD8+ T cells sorted from blood. CDR3 in DNA: TGTGCCAGCAGTTTAGGCGCGGGAGCTTACAATGAGCAGTTCTTC. Protein: CASSLGAGAYNEQFF.